These 11 T cell receptor beta chains share one sample of origin, sequenced in a study of regulatory T cells in long-lasting Graves disease. Time point noted: newly diagnosed GD, antithyroid drugs for less than 3 months. PBMC RNA was the source of the TCR library. Construction of the TCR beta libraries employed iRepertoire HTBI primers in conjunction with Arm-PCR of CDR3 regions. TCRdb redid the calling of the multiplex PCR reads with MiXCR, one entry per CDR3 protein. The table shows over 300,000 distinct CDR3 sequences, with around a sixth occurring only once. This material consisted of peripheral blood mononuclear cells (PBMCs), taken at new diagnosis, from a patient treated with antithyroid drugs. The receptors shown here come from a female donor with Graves disease.

This clonotype has at least ten counts. The rearrangement joins TRBV20-1 to TRBJ2-1, with TRBD2 matching over 9 bases. The V and J ends lost 3 bases and 7 bases, in that order; junction bases with no gene match: 13. Germline values: CDR1 DFQATT, CDR2 SNEGSKA (reference sequence). The CDR3 sequence is 16 residues long. Here the CDR3 reads CSASLASGIESNEQFF. CDR3 nucleotide sequence: TGCAGTGCTAGTTTGGCTAGCGGGATAGAATCGAATGAGCAGTTCTTC.

This clonotype was picked up many times. This chain connects TRBV11-2 to TRBJ2-7; D is possibly TRBD2 (5 bases). The CDR3 totals 14 residues. V was trimmed by 6 bases and J by 2 bases, leaving 14 bases between them. The germline CDR1 and CDR2 sequences are SGHAT and FQNNGV. The CDR3 spells CASSERGSAYEQYF. CDR3 DNA sequence: TGTGCCAGCAGTGAGCGAGGGAGCGCCTACGAGCAGTACTTC.

This clonotype was detected many times. The rearrangement uses TRBV28 and TRBJ2-7; TRBD2 aligns across 11 bases. The CDR3 is 14 amino acids. V shed 6 bases, J shed 5 bases, and the junction held 6 bases outside the gene matches. Germline V gives CDR1 MDHEN, CDR2 SYDVKM. CDR3 residues: CASRFSGRANEQYF. The CDR3, as DNA: TGTGCCAGCAGATTTAGCGGGAGGGCCAACGAGCAGTACTTC.

This clonotype was counted ten times or more. V is TRBV12-5 and J is TRBJ1-1; 8 nucleotides match TRBD1. With V trimmed by 2 bases and J by 8 bases, 22 bases remained unmatched. Germline V gene sequence: CDR1 LGHNT, CDR2 FRNRAP. This CDR3 has 19 amino acids. Written as DNA, the CDR3 is TGTGCTAGTGGTTTGATTAGCCAGGGGGCTAAAATAGCAGACTCGGAAGCTTTCTTT. The encoded protein is CASGLISQGAKIADSEAFF.

This clonotype has a count of ten or more. The chain joins TRBV6-1 to TRBJ2-1; 12 bases align to TRBD1. J gave up 9 bases and V 7 bases, and 10 bases lay outside the gene matches. There are 15 residues in the CDR3. Germline V gene data show CDR1 as MNHNS and CDR2 as SASEGT. The CDR3 DNA reads TGTGCCAGCAACGATCCGGGACAGGGGGCTTTTGAGCAGTTCTTC. The encoded protein is CASNDPGQGAFEQFF.

This clonotype was detected ten times or more. V usage is TRBV6-2 or TRBV6-3 and J usage is TRBJ2-1; 9 bases line up with TRBD2. CDR1 is MNHEY and CDR2 is SVGEGT in the germline V gene. The V segment lost 2 bases and the J segment 7 bases; nucleotides outside the gene matches: 9. The CDR3 is made up of 16 amino acids. CDR3 in DNA: TGTGCCAGCAGTTACGTGGTTAGCGGGAGTACAAATGAGCAGTTCTTC. Residues: CASSYVVSGSTNEQFF.

This clonotype was recorded at least ten times. The V call is TRBV10-3, the J call TRBJ2-1, with TRBD2 identical over 8 bases. CDR1 and CDR2 (germline): ENHRY, SYGVKD. The J segment lost 5 bases and the V segment lost 10 bases, leaving 10 bases of the junction unmatched. This CDR3 contains 14 residues. The chain's CDR3 is CATQIQLADNEQFF. The DNA of the CDR3 is TGTGCCACCCAGATTCAACTAGCGGACAATGAGCAGTTCTTC.

This clonotype was counted between two and nine times. This chain links TRBV4-2 with TRBJ2-5; 7 nucleotides align to TRBD2. Trimming cost V 1 base and J 1 base; bases outside gene matches: 9. This CDR3 is 17 amino acids long. The V gene's germline CDR1 is LGHNA and CDR2 YNFKEQ. The CDR3 loop is CASSQGWGGRAQETQYF. DNA for the CDR3: TGTGCCAGCAGCCAAGGCTGGGGCGGGAGAGCCCAAGAGACCCAGTACTTC.

The chain combines TRBV4-1 with TRBJ2-5; a possible D gene is TRBD2 (6 bases). Germline CDR1 MGHRA, CDR2 YSYEKL. Trimming took 1 base from V and 2 from J, leaving 8 bases between them. The CDR3 sequence is 14 residues long. The CDR3 is CASSQGLVQETQYF. The CDR3 DNA reads as TGCGCCAGCAGCCAAGGACTAGTTCAAGAGACCCAGTACTTC.

The CDR3 region is CASRGAGLAGAQYF. DNA of the CDR3: TGTGCCAGCCGAGGTGCGGGACTAGCGGGGGCCCAGTACTTC. The chain carries TRBV19 and TRBJ2-5, with 14 bases fitting TRBD2. CDR3 size: 14 residues. Losses at the gene ends were 9 bases for V and 9 bases for J; bases not matched to a gene: 9. The germline CDR1 and CDR2 sequences are LNHDA and SQIVND (reference sequence).

Only a few counts were recorded for this clonotype. An end of the junction differs from the germline gene, which may be a read error. The V gene is TRBV5-8, the J gene TRBJ1-5; 12 nucleotides match TRBD1. The CDR3 loop spans 18 amino acids. The germline V gene has CDR1 SGHTS and CDR2 YDEGEE. DNA of the CDR3: TGTGCCAGCAGCAAGGGGACAGGGGGCTGGCGGAGCAATCGGCCCCAGCATTTT. Translating gives CASSKGTGGWRSNRPQHF.